This TCR beta chain was sequenced for a study of molecular identifiers for immune sequencing clone quantification. TCRdb fed the PCR reads into MiXCR, producing one record per CDR3 protein. Among tens of thousands of distinct CDR3 sequences listed, approximately 25% were seen once. Libraries for naive CD8 T cells, which were made from approximately 20,000 to 1,000,000 sorted cells, drew on 10%, 30% or 50% of the RNA. Germline V gene data show CDR1 as LGHNA and CDR2 as YSLEER. This CDR3 is 15 amino acids long. The V gene lost 0 bases and the J gene lost 5 bases, with 11 bases spanning the gap. The sample consisted of naive CD8+ T cells from blood, with Jurkat cell RNA spiked in. The subset: FACS-sorted CD8+CD4-CCR7+CD45RA+ naive T cells. This clonotype originated in a human donor in good health. Some libraries in this study had Jurkat cell RNA spiked in. V usage is TRBV4-3 and J usage is TRBJ2-1; D not resolved. This CDR3 reads CASSQDIARHNEQFF. CDR3 nucleotides: TGCGCCAGCAGCCAAGATATTGCGAGGCACAATGAGCAGTTCTTC.